Listed below are T cell receptor beta chains from one sample, sequenced in a study of PD-L1 blockade in urothelial cancer. Only in-frame clones appear in the TCRdb table, and some are missing; sequencing was by immunoSEQ multiplex PCR. The sample has about 81,000 clones, 90% to 95% seen once. The specimen comprised PBMCs, sampled around atezolizumab (anti-PD-L1) treatment. The receptors come from a man in his 60s with urothelial cancer. CDR3s include the opening cysteine and the closing phenylalanine or tryptophan. The order of the fields is J gene, clone size, D gene, V gene, CDR3 protein, CDR3 DNA. A D gene is named only where the DNA matches it firmly. Size is omitted from some rows. Given values are once, few, many or a class for expanded clones.

TRBJ2-5,NA,TRBD2,TRBV5-5,CASSLLERGQQETQYF,TGTGCCAGCAGCCTGCTGGAGCGGGGGCAACAAGAGACCCAGTACTTC
TRBJ2-7,NA,TRBD1,TRBV5-1,CASSRSITGGALYEQYF,TGCGCCAGCAGCCGCTCAATCACAGGGGGCGCGCTCTACGAGCAGTACTTC
TRBJ1-1,NA,TRBD1,TRBV5-6,CASSPPGQGGNTEAFF,TGTGCCAGCAGCCCCCCGGGACAGGGGGGGAACACTGAAGCTTTCTTT
TRBJ2-1,NA,NA,TRBV28,CASKNPQGRYNEQFF,TGTGCCAGCAAAAACCCTCAGGGGCGCTACAATGAGCAGTTCTTC
TRBJ2-2,NA,NA,TRBV7-2,CASSLRRDGELFF,TGTGCCAGCAGCCTCAGGAGGGATGGGGAGCTGTTTTTT
TRBJ1-1,NA,TRBD1,TRBV6-1,CASSRQGMNTEAFF,TGTGCCAGCAGCCGACAGGGAATGAACACTGAAGCTTTCTTT
TRBJ2-5,NA,TRBD2,TRBV7-7,CASSPRTRQETQYF,TGTGCCAGCAGCCCCCGGACTAGGCAAGAGACCCAGTACTTC
TRBJ2-2,NA,TRBD1,TRBV19,CASSIGTGAIGELFF,TGTGCCAGTAGTATAGGGACAGGGGCGATCGGGGAGCTGTTTTTT
TRBJ2-7,NA,NA,TRBV5-6,CASSLGHGVYEQYF,TGTGCCAGCAGCTTGGGGCACGGAGTGTACGAGCAGTACTTC
TRBJ1-5,NA,NA,TRBV6-6,CASSSDSSFPQHF,TGTGCCAGTAGTTCGGACAGCTCGTTTCCCCAGCATTTT
TRBJ1-5,NA,NA,TRBV7-3,CASSLQGRWGNQPQHF,TGTGCCAGCAGCTTACAGGGCCGATGGGGCAATCAGCCCCAGCATTTT
TRBJ2-5,NA,NA,TRBV11-2,CASSLLVQETQYF,TGTGCCAGCAGCCTCCTAGTGCAAGAGACCCAGTACTTC
TRBJ2-1,NA,TRBD2,TRBV7-2,CASSLVGTSSHNEQFF,TGTGCCAGCAGCTTAGTAGGGACTAGCTCCCACAATGAGCAGTTCTTC
TRBJ2-7,NA,NA,TRBV18,CASSPGQSTYEQYF,TGTGCCAGCTCACCAGGACAGAGCACCTACGAGCAGTACTTC
TRBJ2-2,NA,NA,TRBV18,CASSPREGVTGELFF,TGTGCCAGCTCACCACGGGAAGGGGTCACCGGGGAGCTGTTTTTT
TRBJ1-5,once,TRBD1,TRBV7-2,CIPVYGTGVGGSNQPQHF,TGTATACCAGTATACGGGACAGGGGTCGGGGGTAGCAATCAGCCCCAGCATTTT
TRBJ2-3,NA,TRBD1,TRBV5-1,CASRVTGLGTDTQYF,TGCGCCAGCAGGGTGACAGGGTTGGGGACAGATACGCAGTATTTT